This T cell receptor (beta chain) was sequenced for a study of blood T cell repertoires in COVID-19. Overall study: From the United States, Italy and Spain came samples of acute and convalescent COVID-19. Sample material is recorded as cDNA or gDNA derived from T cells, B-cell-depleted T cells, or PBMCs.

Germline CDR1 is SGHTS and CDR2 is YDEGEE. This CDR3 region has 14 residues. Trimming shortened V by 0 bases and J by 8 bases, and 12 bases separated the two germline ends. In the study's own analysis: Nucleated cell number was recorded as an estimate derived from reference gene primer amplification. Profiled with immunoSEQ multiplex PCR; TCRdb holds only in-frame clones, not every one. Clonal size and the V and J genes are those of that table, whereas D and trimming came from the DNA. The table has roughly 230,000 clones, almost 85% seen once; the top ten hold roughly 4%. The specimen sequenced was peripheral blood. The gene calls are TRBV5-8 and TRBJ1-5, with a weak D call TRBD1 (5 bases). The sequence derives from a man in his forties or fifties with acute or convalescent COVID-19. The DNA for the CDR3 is TGTGCCAGCAGCTTGGCGGCAGGGCTAAAGCCCCAGCATTTT. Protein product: CASSLAAGLKPQHF. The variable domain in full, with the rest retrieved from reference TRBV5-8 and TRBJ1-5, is EAGVTQSPTHLIKTRGQQATLRCSPISGHTSVYWYQQALGLGLQFLLWYDEGEERNRGNFPPRFSGRQFPNYSSELNVNALELEDSALYLCASSLAAGLKPQHFGDGTRLSIL.